This T cell receptor (beta chain) was identified in a study of tumor-infiltrating lymphocytes in oesophageal squamous cell carcinoma. Per germline, CDR1 KGHDR and CDR2 SFDVKD. V was pared by 6 bases and J by 4 bases, with 6 bases of the junction left unmatched. The CDR3 runs to 14 residues. MiXCR, run by TCRdb on the PCR reads, gives a single entry per CDR3 protein. Here the sample spans over 10,000 distinct CDR3 sequences, roughly 50% being singletons. What was sequenced was esophageal tumor tissue. V and J are TRBV24-1 and TRBJ1-2; 8 bases fit TRBD1. The TCR was taken from a female donor with esophageal squamous cell carcinoma. CDR3 bases: TGTGCCACCAGTTCGGGACAGGCCTCCTATGGCTACACCTTC. As protein: CATSSGQASYGYTF.